Sequencing of this TCR beta chain was carried out in a study of cytomegalovirus exposure and HLA in healthy donors. General study points: Cytomegalovirus status, reportedly, was diagnosed with high specificity and sensitivity by the classifier. Further analysis was carried out later, and it showed several of the most significant clusters appearing linked to common viral pathogens.

V was pared by 3 bases and J by 7 bases, with 9 bases of the junction left unmatched. The CDR3 spans 15 residues. Germline V gene sequence: CDR1 SGHRS, CDR2 YFSETQ. 13 Jbeta primers and 60 Vbeta primers were used for the PCR. The protocol was immunoSEQ multiplex PCR, while the TCRdb copy is restricted to in-frame clones and leaves out a portion. The sample has over 85,000 clones, under 85% seen once; the top ten hold 5.5% to 7%. Comments on this clone: The antigen remains unidentified.

Sequencing input: PBMCs. V is TRBV5-1 and J is TRBJ2-7, with 11 bases lining up with TRBD1. This sequence was found in a man under 40 in good health and CMV-seropositive. The CDR3 region is CASSSSGTGGGEQYF. In nucleotides, the CDR3 is TGCGCCAGCAGCTCGTCCGGGACAGGGGGAGGGGAGCAGTACTTC.